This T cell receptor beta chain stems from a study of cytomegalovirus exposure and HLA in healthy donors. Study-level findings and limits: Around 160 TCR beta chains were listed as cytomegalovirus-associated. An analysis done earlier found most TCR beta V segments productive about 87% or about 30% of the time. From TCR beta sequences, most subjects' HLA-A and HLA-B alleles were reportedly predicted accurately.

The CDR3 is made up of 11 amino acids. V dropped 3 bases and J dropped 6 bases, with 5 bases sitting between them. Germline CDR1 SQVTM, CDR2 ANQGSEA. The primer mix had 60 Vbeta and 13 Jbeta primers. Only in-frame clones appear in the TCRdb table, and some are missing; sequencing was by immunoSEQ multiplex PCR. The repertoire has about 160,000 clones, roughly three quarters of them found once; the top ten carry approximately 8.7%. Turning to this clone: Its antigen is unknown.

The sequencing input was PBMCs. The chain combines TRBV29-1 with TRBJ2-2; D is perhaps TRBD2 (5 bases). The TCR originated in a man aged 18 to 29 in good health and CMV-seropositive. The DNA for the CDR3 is TGCAGCGTTGAGGAGGCCGGGGAGCTGTTTTTT. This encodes CSVEEAGELFF.